The clone carrying this T cell receptor beta chain was detected only a few times. What it binds is unknown. Germline loops: CDR1 MNHNS, CDR2 SASEGT. The CDR3 covers 16 residues. V shed 1 base and J 5 bases; nucleotides not matched to a gene: 5. Primers: 60 Vbeta forward and 13 Jbeta reverse. Produced via immunoSEQ multiplex PCR; TCRdb's table is partial and in-frame only. The sample has almost 85,000 clones; 78% are singletons. These data belong to a study of cytomegalovirus exposure and HLA in healthy donors. Study-level results: Among the most significant clusters, several appeared linked to common viral pathogens in a later analysis. HLA allele associations emerged for under 20,000 TCR beta sequences in a later analysis, at 0.05 false discovery rate. Judged likely to be a sequencing artifact was a cluster of highly shared sequence variants. Usually a TCR sequence was rare, but some public TCRs were found in many donors.

The sequenced material came from PBMCs. The sequence derives from a male donor in good health and CMV-seropositive. This rearrangement joins TRBV6-1 to TRBJ1-4, with 9 bases matching TRBD1. The CDR3 is CASSEGTGTGNEKLFF. In DNA form, the CDR3 reads TGTGCCAGCAGTGAAGGGACCGGGACAGGGAATGAAAAACTGTTTTTT.